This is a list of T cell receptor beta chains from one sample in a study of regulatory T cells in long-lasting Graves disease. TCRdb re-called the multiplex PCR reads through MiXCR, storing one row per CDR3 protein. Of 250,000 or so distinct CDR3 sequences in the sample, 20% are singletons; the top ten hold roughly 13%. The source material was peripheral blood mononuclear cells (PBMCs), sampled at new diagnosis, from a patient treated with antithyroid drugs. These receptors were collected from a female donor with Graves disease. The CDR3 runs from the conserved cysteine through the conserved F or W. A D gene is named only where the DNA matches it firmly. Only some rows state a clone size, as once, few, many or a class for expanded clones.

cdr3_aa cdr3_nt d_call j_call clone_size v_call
CASSPRSTGRVSGANVLTF TGTGCCAGCAGCCCTAGATCTACAGGGAGGGTGTCTGGGGCCAACGTCCTGACTTTC NA TRBJ2-6 many TRBV7-2
CASRLDGEGGYTF TGTGCCAGCAGGCTCGACGGGGAGGGTGGCTACACCTTC NA TRBJ1-2 many TRBV6-2/TRBV6-3
CASSQAHEQYF TGTGCCAGCAGCCAAGCCCACGAGCAGTACTTC NA TRBJ2-7 many TRBV3-1
CSVLRGSFNEQFF TGCAGCGTTCTTCGAGGTTCCTTCAATGAGCAGTTCTTC NA TRBJ2-1 few TRBV29-1
CASRTGTGGWEQYF TGCGCCAGCAGAACCGGGACAGGGGGCTGGGAGCAGTACTTC TRBD1 TRBJ2-7 many TRBV5-1
CASSDPRGGDGNTIYF TGTGCCAGCAGTGACCCTCGGGGTGGGGACGGAAACACCATATATTTT NA TRBJ1-3 few TRBV2
CASSLRGHNQPQHF TGTGCCAGCAGCTTACGGGGGCACAATCAGCCCCAGCATTTT NA TRBJ1-5 NA TRBV7-2
CASSEGLAADNEQFF TGTGCCAGCAGTGAAGGACTAGCGGCAGACAATGAGCAGTTCTTC TRBD2 TRBJ2-1 few TRBV2
CATSAGDDTDTQYF TGTGCCACCAGCGCGGGGGACGACACAGATACGCAGTATTTT TRBD2 TRBJ2-3 many TRBV15
CASTDRGETQYF TGTGCCAGCACAGACAGGGGAGAGACCCAGTACTTC TRBD1 TRBJ2-5 many TRBV2
CASSQGGTSGIYNEQFF TGTGCCAGCAGCCAAGGGGGGACTAGCGGAATCTACAATGAGCAGTTCTTC TRBD2 TRBJ2-1 NA TRBV9
CASSPDGFSGYTF TGTGCCAGCAGCCCGGACGGTTTTAGTGGCTACACCTTC NA TRBJ1-2 NA TRBV7-2
CASSQRLAKNIQYF TGCGCCAGCAGCCAACGGCTAGCCAAAAACATTCAGTACTTC NA TRBJ2-4 NA TRBV4-3
CASSTAGANEKLFF TGTGCCAGCAGTACAGCGGGGGCAAATGAAAAACTGTTTTTT NA TRBJ1-4 NA TRBV12-3/TRBV12-4
CASSEDGAGRWEQFF TGTGCCAGCAGTGAAGATGGGGCAGGCCGGTGGGAGCAGTTCTTC NA TRBJ2-1 NA TRBV2
CASSLGGESLEQYF TGTGCCAGCAGCTTGGGGGGGGAATCCCTCGAGCAGTACTTC NA TRBJ2-7 few TRBV5-4
CASSLVYSNEKLFF TGTGCCAGCAGCTTAGTGTACTCTAATGAAAAACTGTTTTTT NA TRBJ1-4 many TRBV11-2
CASSLGRTNTEAFF TGCGCCAGCAGCTTGGGCAGGACGAACACTGAAGCTTTCTTT NA TRBJ1-1 many TRBV5-1
CASSPPSRLNEQFF TGTGCCAGCTCACCCCCTTCCCGCTTGAATGAGCAGTTCTTC NA TRBJ2-1 many TRBV18
CASSYAGGEETQYF TGTGCCAGCAGCTACGCAGGGGGGGAAGAGACCCAGTACTTC NA TRBJ2-5 many TRBV11-2
CSAGGGQTQYF TGCAGCGCCGGGGGCGGGCAGACCCAGTACTTC NA TRBJ2-5 once TRBV29-1
CASSPSRARSYEQYF TGTGCCAGCAGCCCGTCCCGGGCTAGATCCTACGAGCAGTACTTC NA TRBJ2-7 many TRBV7-2
CASSLTGGGRNQPQHF TGTGCCAGCAGCTTGACAGGGGGCGGACGCAATCAGCCCCAGCATTTT TRBD1 TRBJ1-5 NA TRBV5-4
CASSLGGQDTQYF TGTGCCAGCAGCTTAGGGGGGCAAGATACGCAGTATTTT NA TRBJ2-3 many TRBV5-5
CATSGQGRYEQYF TGTGCCACCTCTGGACAGGGGCGCTACGAGCAGTACTTC TRBD1 TRBJ2-7 NA TRBV10-3
CASSEIYTEAFF TGTGCCAGCAGTGAAATTTACACTGAAGCTTTCTTT NA TRBJ1-1 many TRBV2